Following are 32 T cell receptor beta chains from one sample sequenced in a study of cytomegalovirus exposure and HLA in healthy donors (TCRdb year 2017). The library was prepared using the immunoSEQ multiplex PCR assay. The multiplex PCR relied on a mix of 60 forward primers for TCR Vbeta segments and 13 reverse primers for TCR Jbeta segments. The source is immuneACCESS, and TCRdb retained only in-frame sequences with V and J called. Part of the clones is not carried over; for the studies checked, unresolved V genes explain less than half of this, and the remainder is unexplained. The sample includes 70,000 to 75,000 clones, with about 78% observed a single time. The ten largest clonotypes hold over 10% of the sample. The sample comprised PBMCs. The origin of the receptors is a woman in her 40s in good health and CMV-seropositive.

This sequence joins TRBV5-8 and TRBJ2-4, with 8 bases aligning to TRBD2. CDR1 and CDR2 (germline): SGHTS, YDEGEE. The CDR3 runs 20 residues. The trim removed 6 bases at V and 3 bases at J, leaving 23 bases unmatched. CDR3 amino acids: CASTIGFRRGDPAGKNIQYF. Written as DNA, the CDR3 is TGTGCCAGCACCATTGGATTTCGGCGGGGGGATCCAGCGGGCAAAAACATTCAGTACTTC.

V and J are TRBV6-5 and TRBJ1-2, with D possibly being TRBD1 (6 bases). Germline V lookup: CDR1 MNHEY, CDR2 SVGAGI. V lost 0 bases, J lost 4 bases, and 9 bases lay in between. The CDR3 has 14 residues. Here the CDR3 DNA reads TGTGCCAGCAGTTACTCGGACAGACCCTATGGCTACACCTTC. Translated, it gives CASSYSDRPYGYTF.

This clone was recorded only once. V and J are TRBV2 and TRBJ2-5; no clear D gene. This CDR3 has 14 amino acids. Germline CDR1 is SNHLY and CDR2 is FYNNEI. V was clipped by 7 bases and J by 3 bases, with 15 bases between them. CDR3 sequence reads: CASTLRGEEETQYF. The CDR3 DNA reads TGTGCCAGCACCCTAAGAGGCGAAGAAGAGACCCAGTACTTC.

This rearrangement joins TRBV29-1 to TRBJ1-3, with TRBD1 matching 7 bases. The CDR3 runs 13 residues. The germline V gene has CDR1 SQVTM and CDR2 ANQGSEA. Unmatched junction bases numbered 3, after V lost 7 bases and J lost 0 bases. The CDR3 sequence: CSAQGFSGNTIYF. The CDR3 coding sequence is TGCAGCGCACAGGGGTTCTCTGGAAACACCATATATTTT.

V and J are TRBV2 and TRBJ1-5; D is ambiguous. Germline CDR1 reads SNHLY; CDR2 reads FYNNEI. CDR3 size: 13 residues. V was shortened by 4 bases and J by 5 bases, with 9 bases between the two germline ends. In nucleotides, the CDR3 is TGTGCCAGCAGTGTCGGAGTGGATCAGCCCCAGCATTTT. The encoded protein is CASSVGVDQPQHF.

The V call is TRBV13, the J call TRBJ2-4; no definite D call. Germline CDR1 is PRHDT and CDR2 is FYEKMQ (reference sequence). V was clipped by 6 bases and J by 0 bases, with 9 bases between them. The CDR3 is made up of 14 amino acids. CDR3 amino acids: CASRELRAKNIQYF. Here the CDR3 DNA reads TGTGCCAGCAGAGAACTTAGAGCCAAAAACATTCAGTACTTC.

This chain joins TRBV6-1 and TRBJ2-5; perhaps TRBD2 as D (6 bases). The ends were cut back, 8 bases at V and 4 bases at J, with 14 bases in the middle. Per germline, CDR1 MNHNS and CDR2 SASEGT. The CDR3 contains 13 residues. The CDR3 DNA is TGTGCCAGCGCCGGGACTCCACCAGAGACCCAGTACTTC. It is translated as CASAGTPPETQYF.

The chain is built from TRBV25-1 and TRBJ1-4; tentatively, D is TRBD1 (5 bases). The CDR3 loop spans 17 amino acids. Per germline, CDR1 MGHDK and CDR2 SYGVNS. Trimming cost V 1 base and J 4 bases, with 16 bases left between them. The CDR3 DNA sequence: TGTGCCAGCAGTGAATCCCCGCAGGGCGGGAGTAATGAAAAACTGTTTTTT. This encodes CASSESPQGGSNEKLFF.

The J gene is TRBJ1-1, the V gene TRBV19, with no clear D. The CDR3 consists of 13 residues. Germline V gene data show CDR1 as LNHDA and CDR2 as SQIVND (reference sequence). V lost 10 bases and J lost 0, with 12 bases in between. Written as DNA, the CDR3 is TGTGCCACCTCGCAGGAGGTGAACACTGAAGCTTTCTTT. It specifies CATSQEVNTEAFF.

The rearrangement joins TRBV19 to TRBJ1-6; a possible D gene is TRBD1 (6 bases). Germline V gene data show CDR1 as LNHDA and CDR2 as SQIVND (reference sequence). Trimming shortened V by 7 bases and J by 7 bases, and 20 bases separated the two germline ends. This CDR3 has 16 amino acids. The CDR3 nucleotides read TGTGCCAGTAAGGGGGGGCAGGGGCTGCGGAATTCACCCCTCCACTTT. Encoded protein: CASKGGQGLRNSPLHF.

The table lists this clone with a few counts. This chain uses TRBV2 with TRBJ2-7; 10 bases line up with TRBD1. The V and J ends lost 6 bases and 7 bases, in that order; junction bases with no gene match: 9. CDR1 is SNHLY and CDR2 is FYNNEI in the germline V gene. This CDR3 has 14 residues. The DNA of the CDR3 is TGTGCCAGCAGCGGGACAGGGGAAACTGGGGAGCAGTACTTC. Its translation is CASSGTGETGEQYF.

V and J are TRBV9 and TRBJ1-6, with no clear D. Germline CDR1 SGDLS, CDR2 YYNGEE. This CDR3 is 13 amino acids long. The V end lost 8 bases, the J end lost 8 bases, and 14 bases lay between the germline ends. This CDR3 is CASTSPGDSPLHF. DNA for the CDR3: TGTGCCAGTACTAGTCCTGGGGATTCACCCCTCCACTTT.

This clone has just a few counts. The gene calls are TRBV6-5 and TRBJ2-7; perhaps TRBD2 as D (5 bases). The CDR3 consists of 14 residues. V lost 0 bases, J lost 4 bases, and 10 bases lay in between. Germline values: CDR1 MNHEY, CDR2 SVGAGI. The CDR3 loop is CASSYSRTRYEQYF. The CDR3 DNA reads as TGTGCCAGCAGTTACTCTAGAACTAGATACGAGCAGTACTTC.

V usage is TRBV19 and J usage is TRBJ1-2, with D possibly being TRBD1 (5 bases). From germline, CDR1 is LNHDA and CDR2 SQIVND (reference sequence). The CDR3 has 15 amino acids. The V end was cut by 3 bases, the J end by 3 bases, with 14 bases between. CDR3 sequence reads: CASSIGHDPYYGYTF. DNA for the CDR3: TGTGCCAGTAGTATTGGACACGACCCCTACTATGGCTACACCTTC.

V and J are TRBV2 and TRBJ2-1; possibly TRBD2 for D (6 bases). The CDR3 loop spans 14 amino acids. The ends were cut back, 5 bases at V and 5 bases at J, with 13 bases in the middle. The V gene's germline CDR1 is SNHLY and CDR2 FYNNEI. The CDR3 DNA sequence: TGTGCCAGCAGTCCGGGACTTAGTGACAATGAGCAGTTCTTC. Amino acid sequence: CASSPGLSDNEQFF.

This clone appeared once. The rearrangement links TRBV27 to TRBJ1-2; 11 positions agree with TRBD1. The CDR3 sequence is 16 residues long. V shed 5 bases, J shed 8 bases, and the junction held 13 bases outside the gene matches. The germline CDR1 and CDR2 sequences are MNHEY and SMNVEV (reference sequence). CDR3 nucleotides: TGTGCCAGCAGTCCAAGGGTGGGACAGGGGGTGGGAGGCTACACCTTC. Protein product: CASSPRVGQGVGGYTF.

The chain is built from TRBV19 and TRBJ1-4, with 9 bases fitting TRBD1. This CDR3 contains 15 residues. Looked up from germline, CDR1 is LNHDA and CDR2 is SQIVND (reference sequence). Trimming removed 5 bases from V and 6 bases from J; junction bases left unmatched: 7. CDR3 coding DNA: TGTGCCAGTAGTCCTCGGGACAGGGTATATGAAAAACTGTTTTTT. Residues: CASSPRDRVYEKLFF.

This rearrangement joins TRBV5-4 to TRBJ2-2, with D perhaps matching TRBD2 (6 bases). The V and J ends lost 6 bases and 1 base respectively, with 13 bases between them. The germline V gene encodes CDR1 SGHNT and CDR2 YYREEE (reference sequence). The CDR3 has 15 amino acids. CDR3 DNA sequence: TGTGCCAGCACCCCAGGAGGGCAGAACACCGGGGAGCTGTTTTTT. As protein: CASTPGGQNTGELFF.

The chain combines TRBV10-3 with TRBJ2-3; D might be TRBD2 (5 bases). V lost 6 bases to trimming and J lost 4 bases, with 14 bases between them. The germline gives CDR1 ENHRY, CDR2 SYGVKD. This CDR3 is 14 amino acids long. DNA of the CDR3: TGTGCCATCAGCTTGGACTTTGATGCAGATACGCAGTATTTT. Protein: CAISLDFDADTQYF.

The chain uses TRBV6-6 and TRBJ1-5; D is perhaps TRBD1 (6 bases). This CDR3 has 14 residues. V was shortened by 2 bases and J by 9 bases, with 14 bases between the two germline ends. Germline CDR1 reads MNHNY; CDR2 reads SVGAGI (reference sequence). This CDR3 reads CASSYETGLGPQHF. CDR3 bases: TGTGCCAGCAGTTACGAGACAGGATTGGGGCCCCAGCATTTT.

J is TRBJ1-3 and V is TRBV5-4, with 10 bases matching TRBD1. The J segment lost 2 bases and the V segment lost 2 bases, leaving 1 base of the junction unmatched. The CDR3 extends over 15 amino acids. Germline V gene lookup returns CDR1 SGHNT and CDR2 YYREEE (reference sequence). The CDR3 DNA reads TGTGCCAGCAGCTTCGACAGGGGGCCTGGAAACACCATATATTTT. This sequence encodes CASSFDRGPGNTIYF.

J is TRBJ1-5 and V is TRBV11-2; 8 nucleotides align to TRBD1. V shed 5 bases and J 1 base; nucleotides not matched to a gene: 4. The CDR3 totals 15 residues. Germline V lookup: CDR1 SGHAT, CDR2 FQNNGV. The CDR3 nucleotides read TGTGCCAGCAGCCTGGACAGGGACAGCAATCAGCCCCAGCATTTT. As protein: CASSLDRDSNQPQHF.

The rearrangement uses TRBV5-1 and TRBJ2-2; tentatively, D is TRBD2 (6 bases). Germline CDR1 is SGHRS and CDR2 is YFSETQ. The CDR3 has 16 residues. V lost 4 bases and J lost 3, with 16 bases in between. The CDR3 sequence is CASSTDRDSYTGELFF. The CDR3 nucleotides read TGCGCCAGCAGCACGGACCGGGACTCCTACACCGGGGAGCTGTTTTTT.

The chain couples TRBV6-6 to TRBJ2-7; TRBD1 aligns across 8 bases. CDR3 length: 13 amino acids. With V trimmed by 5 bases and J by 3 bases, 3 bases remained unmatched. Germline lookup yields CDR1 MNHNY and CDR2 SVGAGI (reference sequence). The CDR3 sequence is CASSGQGFYEQYF. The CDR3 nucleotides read TGTGCCAGCAGTGGACAGGGTTTCTACGAGCAGTACTTC.

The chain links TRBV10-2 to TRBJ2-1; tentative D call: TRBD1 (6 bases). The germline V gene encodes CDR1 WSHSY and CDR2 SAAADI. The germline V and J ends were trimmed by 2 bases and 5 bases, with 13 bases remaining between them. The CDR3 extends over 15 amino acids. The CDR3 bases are TGCGCCAGCAGTGAGCCCCCAGGGGTCAACAATGAGCAGTTCTTC. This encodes CASSEPPGVNNEQFF.

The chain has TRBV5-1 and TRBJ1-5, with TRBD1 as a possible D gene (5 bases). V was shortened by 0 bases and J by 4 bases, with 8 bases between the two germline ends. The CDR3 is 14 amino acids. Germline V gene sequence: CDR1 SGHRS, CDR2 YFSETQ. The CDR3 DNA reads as TGCGCCAGCAGCTTGGACAGGATGAATCAGCCCCAGCATTTT. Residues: CASSLDRMNQPQHF. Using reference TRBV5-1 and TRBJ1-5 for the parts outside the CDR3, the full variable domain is KAGVTQTPRYLIKTRGQQVTLSCSPISGHRSVSWYQQTPGQGLQFLFEYFSETQRNKGNFPGRFSGRQFSNSRSEMNVSTLELGDSALYLCASSLDRMNQPQHFGDGTRLSIL.

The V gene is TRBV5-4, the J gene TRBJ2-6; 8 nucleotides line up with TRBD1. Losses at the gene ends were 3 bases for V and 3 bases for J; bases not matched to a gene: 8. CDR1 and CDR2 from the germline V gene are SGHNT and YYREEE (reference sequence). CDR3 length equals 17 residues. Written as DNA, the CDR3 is TGTGCCAGCAGCTCGGAGCAGGGGGCCGGTGGGGCCAACGTCCTGACTTTC. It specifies CASSSEQGAGGANVLTF.

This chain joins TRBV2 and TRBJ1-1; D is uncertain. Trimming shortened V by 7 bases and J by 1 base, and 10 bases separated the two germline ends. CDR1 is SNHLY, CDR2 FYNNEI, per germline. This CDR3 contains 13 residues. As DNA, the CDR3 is TGTGCCAGCAAAGAGACGGGGAACACTGAAGCTTTCTTT. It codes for CASKETGNTEAFF. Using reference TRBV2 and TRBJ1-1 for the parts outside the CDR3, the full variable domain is EPEVTQTPSHQVTQMGQEVILRCVPISNHLYFYWYRQILGQKVEFLVSFYNNEISEKSEIFDDQFSVERPDGSNFTLKIRSTKLEDSAMYFCASKETGNTEAFFGQGTRLTVV.

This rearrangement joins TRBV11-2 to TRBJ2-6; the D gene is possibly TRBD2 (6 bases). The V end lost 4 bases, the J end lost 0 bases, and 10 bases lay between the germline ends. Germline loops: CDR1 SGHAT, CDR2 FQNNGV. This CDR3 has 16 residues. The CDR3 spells CASSWDLASGANVLTF. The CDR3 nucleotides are TGTGCCAGCAGCTGGGACTTAGCCTCTGGGGCCAACGTCCTGACTTTC.

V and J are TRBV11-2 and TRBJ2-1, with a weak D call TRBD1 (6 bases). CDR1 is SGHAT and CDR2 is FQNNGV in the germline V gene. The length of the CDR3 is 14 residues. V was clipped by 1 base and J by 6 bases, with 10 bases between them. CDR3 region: CASSLVGASNEQFF. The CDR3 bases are TGTGCCAGCAGCTTAGTGGGGGCCAGCAATGAGCAGTTCTTC.

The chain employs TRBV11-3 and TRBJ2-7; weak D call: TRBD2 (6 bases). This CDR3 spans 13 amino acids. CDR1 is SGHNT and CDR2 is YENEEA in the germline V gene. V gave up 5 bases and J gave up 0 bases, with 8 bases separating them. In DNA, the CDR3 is TGTGCCAGCAGCCCCGGGAGCTCCTACGAGCAGTACTTC. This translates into CASSPGSSYEQYF.

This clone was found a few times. CDR3 sequence (DNA): TGTGCCAGCAGTCAACCGGGACTAGCGGGTTGGGTGTCACACACAGATACGCAGTATTTT. It specifies CASSQPGLAGWVSHTDTQYF. This rearrangement joins TRBV11-3 to TRBJ2-3; TRBD2 agrees at 12 bases. Germline V lookup: CDR1 SGHNT, CDR2 YENEEA. The V gene end was trimmed by 6 bases and the J gene end by 2 bases; junction bases not matched to a gene: 18. The CDR3 spans 20 residues.